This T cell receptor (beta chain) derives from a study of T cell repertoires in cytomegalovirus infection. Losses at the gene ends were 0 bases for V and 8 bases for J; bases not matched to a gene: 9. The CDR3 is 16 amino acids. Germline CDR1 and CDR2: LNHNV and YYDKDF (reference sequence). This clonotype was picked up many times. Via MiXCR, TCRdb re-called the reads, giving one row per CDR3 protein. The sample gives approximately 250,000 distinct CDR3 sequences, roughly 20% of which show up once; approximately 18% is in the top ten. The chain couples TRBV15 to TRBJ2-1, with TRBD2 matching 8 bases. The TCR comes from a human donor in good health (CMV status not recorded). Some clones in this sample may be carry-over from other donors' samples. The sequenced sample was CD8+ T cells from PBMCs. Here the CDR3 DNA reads TGTGCCACCAGCAGAGATGGAGCGGGGGCCCGACATGAGCAGTTCTTC. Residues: CATSRDGAGARHEQFF.